Shown below are 19 T cell receptor beta chains from a single sample sequenced in a study of T cell responses to AZD1222 COVID-19 vaccine. Some clones are missing from TCRdb's copy, which holds only in-frame ones; the method was immunoSEQ multiplex PCR. The table lists 90,000 to 150,000 clones, 90% of them singletons, with around 3.8% in the top ten. The starting material was peripheral blood, obtained 28 days after the second dose of the MenACWY control vaccine. These receptors all stem from an adult who received the MenACWY meningococcal vaccine as a control.

The chain has TRBV10-3 and TRBJ2-3; 12 bases agree with TRBD2. Germline values: CDR1 ENHRY, CDR2 SYGVKD. This CDR3 is 17 amino acids long. With V trimmed by 6 bases and J by 0 bases, 7 bases remained unmatched. The CDR3 here is CAIRGSSGRESTDTQYF. The DNA of the CDR3 is TGTGCCATCAGGGGTTCTAGCGGGAGGGAGAGCACAGATACGCAGTATTTT.

The J gene is TRBJ2-6, the V gene TRBV7-9, with D perhaps TRBD1 (6 bases). The CDR3 sequence is 15 residues long. Germline values: CDR1 SEHNR, CDR2 FQNEAQ (reference sequence). V was shortened by 4 bases and J by 4 bases, with 11 bases between the two germline ends. The CDR3 nucleotides read TGTGCCAGCAGCTCAGGGGACGGAGGGGCCAACGTCCTGACTTTC. Amino acids: CASSSGDGGANVLTF.

The V call is TRBV28, the J call TRBJ2-7; 9 bases line up with TRBD1. The CDR3 runs 18 residues. Germline trimming cut 3 bases from V and 3 bases from J; bases unmatched to any gene: 15. The germline V gene encodes CDR1 MDHEN and CDR2 SYDVKM. As DNA, the CDR3 is TGTGCCAGCAGTTTCCTCCGGGACAGGGAAAACGAAGACTACGAGCAGTACGTC. As protein: CASSFLRDRENEDYEQYV.

The V gene is TRBV5-1, the J gene TRBJ2-5; a possible D gene is TRBD1 (6 bases). Trimming shortened V by 4 bases and J by 2 bases, and 15 bases separated the two germline ends. The CDR3 has 15 residues. The germline V gene encodes CDR1 SGHRS and CDR2 YFSETQ. The CDR3 DNA is TGCGCCAGCAGCCGCCCCCGGGGACATCAAGAGACCCAGTACTTC. Its translation is CASSRPRGHQETQYF. Combining the CDR3 with reference TRBV5-1 and TRBJ2-5 gives the whole variable domain KAGVTQTPRYLIKTRGQQVTLSCSPISGHRSVSWYQQTPGQGLQFLFEYFSETQRNKGNFPGRFSGRQFSNSRSEMNVSTLELGDSALYLCASSRPRGHQETQYFGPGTRLLVL.

The rearrangement links TRBV5-1 to TRBJ1-3; D not resolved. The CDR3 length is 16 residues. Germline-derived CDR1 and CDR2 are SGHRS and YFSETQ. Deletions cut 0 bases from V and 0 bases from J, with 10 bases between. The CDR3 DNA reads as TGCGCCAGCAGCTTGGCCGGAGGCAGCTCTGGAAACACCATATATTTT. This sequence encodes CASSLAGGSSGNTIYF.

The rearrangement links TRBV28 to TRBJ2-2; no firm D call. Germline assignment: CDR1 MDHEN and CDR2 SYDVKM. The CDR3 loop spans 17 amino acids. V lost 3 bases and J lost 2, with 16 bases in between. The CDR3 DNA reads as TGTGCCAGCAGTTTCCCCCGAAGGCAGAGTAACACCGGGGAGCTGTTTTTT. Protein product: CASSFPRRQSNTGELFF.

The gene calls are TRBV15 and TRBJ1-5; the D is unclear. CDR1 is LNHNV and CDR2 is YYDKDF in the germline V gene (reference sequence). This CDR3 has 13 amino acids. Deletions cut 4 bases from V and 4 bases from J, with 8 bases between. The CDR3, as DNA: TGTGCCACCAGCATCAAGACTAATCAGCCCCAGCATTTT. Translating it yields CATSIKTNQPQHF.

The CDR3 sequence is CATSDPDGTVNTGELFF. CDR3 in DNA: TGTGCCACCAGTGATCCGGACGGGACAGTGAACACCGGGGAGCTGTTTTTT. V usage is TRBV24-1 and J usage is TRBJ2-2; 7 nucleotides align to TRBD1. Germline CDR1 reads KGHDR; CDR2 reads SFDVKD. With V trimmed by 3 bases and J by 1 base, 7 bases remained unmatched. This CDR3 has 17 residues.

This rearrangement joins TRBV28 to TRBJ1-2; D is undetermined. The CDR3 extends over 14 amino acids. Trimming shortened V by 5 bases and J by 8 bases, and 18 bases separated the two germline ends. Looked up from germline, CDR1 is MDHEN and CDR2 is SYDVKM. The CDR3 region has the DNA TGTGCCAGCAGTCGGGCGCGCAGCTATGGCGGCTACACCTTC. Amino acids: CASSRARSYGGYTF.

The chain recombines TRBV2 with TRBJ2-5, with D possibly being TRBD2 (6 bases). V lost 9 bases to trimming and J lost 3 bases, with 14 bases between them. In germline, CDR1 is SNHLY, CDR2 FYNNEI. This CDR3 region has 13 residues. This CDR3 is CASTSQLEETQYF. The CDR3 DNA reads TGTGCCAGTACTAGCCAGCTGGAAGAGACCCAGTACTTC.

In the case of this clone: The identical CDR3 is also encoded by other nucleotide sequences in the sample. The chain is built from TRBV28 and TRBJ1-5, with no clear D. Germline lookup yields CDR1 MDHEN and CDR2 SYDVKM. This CDR3 contains 13 residues. The V and J ends lost 6 bases and 2 bases respectively, with 8 bases between them. This CDR3 reads CASSRRGNQPQHF. The CDR3 DNA reads TGTGCCAGCAGCCGGAGAGGCAATCAGCCCCAGCATTTT.

The V call is TRBV5-5, the J call TRBJ1-2; tentative D call: TRBD1 (5 bases). V lost 4 bases, J lost 4 bases, and 17 bases lay in between. In germline, CDR1 is SGHKS, CDR2 YYEKEE (reference sequence). CDR3 size: 15 residues. The CDR3 here is CASSPGPGQGYGYTF. The CDR3 DNA follows: TGTGCCAGCAGCCCGGGACCAGGGCAAGGCTATGGCTACACCTTC.

Regarding this clone: Other DNA sequences of this sample code for an identical CDR3. This chain uses TRBV28 with TRBJ2-7, with D perhaps matching TRBD1 (6 bases). The CDR3 contains 15 residues. Germline assignment: CDR1 MDHEN and CDR2 SYDVKM. This CDR3 is CASCRTDQSSYEQYV. In DNA form, the CDR3 reads TGCGCCAGTTGTAGGACAGACCAAAGCTCCTACGAGCAGTACGTC.

The sample holds a few counts of this clone. The chain links TRBV2 to TRBJ1-2, with D perhaps TRBD1 (5 bases). Germline V gives CDR1 SNHLY, CDR2 FYNNEI. V was pared by 2 bases and J by 4 bases, with 11 bases between. This CDR3 is 14 amino acids long. The CDR3 protein is CASSELSGTYGYTF. The CDR3 bases are TGTGCCAGCAGTGAACTATCAGGGACCTATGGCTACACCTTC.

The chain links TRBV18 to TRBJ1-6; D gene unclear. Trimming took off 2 bases at V and 7 bases at J, with 12 bases between the two ends. Germline-derived CDR1 and CDR2 are KGHSH and LQKENI. The CDR3 has 15 residues. The CDR3 is CASSPSGNGNSPLHF. The DNA for the CDR3 is TGTGCCAGCTCACCATCGGGGAACGGAAATTCACCCCTCCACTTT.

This chain uses TRBV6-6 with TRBJ2-7; 9 positions agree with TRBD1. The CDR3 sequence is 16 residues long. Germline trimming cut 2 bases from V and 7 bases from J; bases unmatched to any gene: 12. Germline CDR1 is MNHNY and CDR2 is SVGAGI (reference sequence). Here the CDR3 reads CASSYRTGGSIKEQYV. DNA of the CDR3: TGTGCCAGCAGTTACCGTACAGGGGGCTCGATCAAGGAGCAGTACGTC.

The genes are TRBV5-6 and TRBJ1-2, with TRBD1 as a possible D gene (6 bases). Per the germline V gene, CDR1 is SGHDT and CDR2 is YYEEEE. This CDR3 comprises 13 residues. Trimming pared 4 bases from V and 7 bases from J, leaving 14 bases between. The chain's CDR3 is CASSPYLTGGYTF. The CDR3 nucleotides are TGTGCCAGCAGCCCCTACCTGACAGGTGGCTACACCTTC.

The CDR3 is CASSLARTDQRNAGELFF. CDR3 DNA: TGTGCCAGCAGCTTAGCGCGGACCGACCAAAGGAATGCCGGGGAGCTGTTTTTT. The rearrangement joins TRBV7-9 to TRBJ2-2; D gene unclear. Germline V lookup: CDR1 SEHNR, CDR2 FQNEAQ (reference sequence). The CDR3 covers 18 residues. The V end was cut by 0 bases, the J end by 6 bases, with 20 bases between.

The rearrangement joins TRBV7-3 to TRBJ2-2; D call uncertain. CDR1 is SGHTA, CDR2 FQGTGA, per germline. Deletions cut 0 bases from V and 1 base from J, with 3 bases between. The CDR3 covers 14 residues. This CDR3 reads CASSLTKNTGELFF. The CDR3 region has the DNA TGTGCCAGCAGCTTAACCAAGAACACCGGGGAGCTGTTTTTT.